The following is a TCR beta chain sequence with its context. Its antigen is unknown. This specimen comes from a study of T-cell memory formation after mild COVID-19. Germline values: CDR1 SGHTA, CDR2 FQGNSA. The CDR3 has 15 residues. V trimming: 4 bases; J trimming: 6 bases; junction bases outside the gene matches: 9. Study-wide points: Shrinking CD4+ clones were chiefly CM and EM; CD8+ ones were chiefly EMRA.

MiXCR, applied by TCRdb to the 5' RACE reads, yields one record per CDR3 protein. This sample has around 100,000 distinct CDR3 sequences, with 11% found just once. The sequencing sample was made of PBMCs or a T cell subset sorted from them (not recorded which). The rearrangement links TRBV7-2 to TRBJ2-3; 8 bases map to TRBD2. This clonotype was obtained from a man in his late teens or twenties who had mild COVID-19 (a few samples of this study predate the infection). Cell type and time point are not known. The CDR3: CASSSGGTARDTQYF. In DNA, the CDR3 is TGTGCCAGCAGCTCGGGGGGGACTGCCCGGGATACGCAGTATTTT. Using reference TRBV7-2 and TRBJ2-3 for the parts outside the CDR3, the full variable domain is GAGVSQSPSNKVTEKGKDVELRCDPISGHTALYWYRQSLGQGLEFLIYFQGNSAPDKSGLPSDRFSAERTGGSVSTLTIQRTQQEDSAVYLCASSSGGTARDTQYFGPGTRLTVL.